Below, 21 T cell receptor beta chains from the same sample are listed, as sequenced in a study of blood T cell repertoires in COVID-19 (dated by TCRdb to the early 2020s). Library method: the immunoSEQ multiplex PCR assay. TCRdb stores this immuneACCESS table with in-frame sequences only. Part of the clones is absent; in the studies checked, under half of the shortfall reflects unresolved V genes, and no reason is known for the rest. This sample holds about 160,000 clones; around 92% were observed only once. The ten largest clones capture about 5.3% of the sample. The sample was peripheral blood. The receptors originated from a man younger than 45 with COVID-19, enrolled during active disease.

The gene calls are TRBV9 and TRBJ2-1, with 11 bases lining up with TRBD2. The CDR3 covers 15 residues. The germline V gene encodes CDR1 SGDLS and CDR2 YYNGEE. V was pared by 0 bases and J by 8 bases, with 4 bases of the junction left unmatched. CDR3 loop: CASSVGLAGGYEQFF. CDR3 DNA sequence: TGTGCCAGCAGCGTAGGGCTAGCGGGGGGATATGAGCAGTTCTTC. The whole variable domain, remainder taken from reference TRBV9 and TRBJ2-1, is DSGVTQTPKHLITATGQRVTLRCSPRSGDLSVYWYQQSLDQGLQFLIQYYNGEERAKGNILERFSAQQFPDLHSELNLSSLELGDSALYFCASSVGLAGGYEQFFGPGTRLTVL.

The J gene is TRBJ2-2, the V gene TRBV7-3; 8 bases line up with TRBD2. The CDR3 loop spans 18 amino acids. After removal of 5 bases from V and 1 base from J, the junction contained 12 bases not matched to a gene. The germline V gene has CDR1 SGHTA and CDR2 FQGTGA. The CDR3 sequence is CASSPPDGGALNTGELFF. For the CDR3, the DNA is TGTGCCAGCAGCCCCCCAGACGGGGGGGCCCTGAACACCGGGGAGCTGTTTTTT.

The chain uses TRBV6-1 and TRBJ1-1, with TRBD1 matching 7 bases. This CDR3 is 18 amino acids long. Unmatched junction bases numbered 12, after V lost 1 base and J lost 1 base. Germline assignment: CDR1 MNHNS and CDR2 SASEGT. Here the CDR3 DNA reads TGTGCCAGCAGTGAAGTGGGACAGAGTACGATAGGGAACACTGAAGCTTTCTTT. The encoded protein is CASSEVGQSTIGNTEAFF.

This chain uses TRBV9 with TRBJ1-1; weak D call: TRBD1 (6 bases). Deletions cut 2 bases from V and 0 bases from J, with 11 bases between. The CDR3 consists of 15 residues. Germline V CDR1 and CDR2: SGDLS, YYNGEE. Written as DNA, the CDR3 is TGTGCCAGCAGCGTGACCGGGACATTGAACACTGAAGCTTTCTTT. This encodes CASSVTGTLNTEAFF.

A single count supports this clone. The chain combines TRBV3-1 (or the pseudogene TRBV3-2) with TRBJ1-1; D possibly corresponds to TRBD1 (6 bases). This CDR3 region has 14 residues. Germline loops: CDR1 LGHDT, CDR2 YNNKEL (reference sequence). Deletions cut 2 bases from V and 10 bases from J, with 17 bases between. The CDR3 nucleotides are TGTGCCAGCAGCCAAACCGGGACACCGGCGGCAGCTTTCTTT. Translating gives CASSQTGTPAAAFF.

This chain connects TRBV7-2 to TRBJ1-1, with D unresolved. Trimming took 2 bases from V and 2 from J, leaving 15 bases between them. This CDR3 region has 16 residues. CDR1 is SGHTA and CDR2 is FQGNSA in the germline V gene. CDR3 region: CASSLNAPAINTEAFF. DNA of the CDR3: TGTGCCAGCAGCTTAAATGCACCAGCGATAAACACTGAAGCTTTCTTT.

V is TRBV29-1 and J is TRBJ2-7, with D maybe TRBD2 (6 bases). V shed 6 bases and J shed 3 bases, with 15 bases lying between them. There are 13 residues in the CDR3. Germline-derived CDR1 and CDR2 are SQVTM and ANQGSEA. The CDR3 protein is CSVAGLLYYEQYF. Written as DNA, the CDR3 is TGCAGCGTCGCGGGACTTCTTTACTACGAGCAGTACTTC.

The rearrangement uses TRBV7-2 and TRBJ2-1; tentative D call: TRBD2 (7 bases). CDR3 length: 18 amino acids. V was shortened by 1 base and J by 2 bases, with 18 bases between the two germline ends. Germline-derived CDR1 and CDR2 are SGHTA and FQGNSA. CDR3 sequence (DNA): TGTGCCAGCAGCTTAGGGGGGCTTAGCGGGCTAACCTACAATGAGCAGTTCTTC. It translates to CASSLGGLSGLTYNEQFF.

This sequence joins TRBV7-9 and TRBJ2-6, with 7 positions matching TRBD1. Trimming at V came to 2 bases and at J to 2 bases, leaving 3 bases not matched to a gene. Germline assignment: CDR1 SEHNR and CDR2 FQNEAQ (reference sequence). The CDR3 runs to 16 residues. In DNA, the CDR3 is TGTGCCAGCAGCTTATACAGGGGAGCTGGGGCCAACGTCCTGACTTTC. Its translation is CASSLYRGAGANVLTF. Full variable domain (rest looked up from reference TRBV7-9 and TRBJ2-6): DTGVSQNPRHKITKRGQNVTFRCDPISEHNRLYWYRQTLGQGPEFLTYFQNEAQLEKSRLLSDRFSAERPKGSFSTLEIQRTEQGDSAMYLCASSLYRGAGANVLTFGAGSRLTVL.

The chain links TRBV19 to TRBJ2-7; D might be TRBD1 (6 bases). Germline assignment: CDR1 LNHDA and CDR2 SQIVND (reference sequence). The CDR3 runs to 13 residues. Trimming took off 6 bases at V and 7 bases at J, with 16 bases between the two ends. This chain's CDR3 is CASSRQVVGEQYF. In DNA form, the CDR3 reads TGTGCCAGTAGCCGACAGGTCGTGGGGGAGCAGTACTTC. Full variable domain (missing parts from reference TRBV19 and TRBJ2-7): DGGITQSPKYLFRKEGQNVTLSCEQNLNHDAMYWYRQDPGQGLRLIYYSQIVNDFQKGDIAEGYSVSREKKESFPLTVTSAQKNPTAFYLCASSRQVVGEQYFGPGTRLTVT.

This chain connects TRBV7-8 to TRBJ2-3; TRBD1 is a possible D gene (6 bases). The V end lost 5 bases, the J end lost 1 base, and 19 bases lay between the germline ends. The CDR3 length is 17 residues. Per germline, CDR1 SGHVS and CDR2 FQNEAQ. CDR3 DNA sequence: TGTGCCAGCAGCCGGGACACTACTACCCCTGGCACAGATACGCAGTATTTT. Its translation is CASSRDTTTPGTDTQYF.

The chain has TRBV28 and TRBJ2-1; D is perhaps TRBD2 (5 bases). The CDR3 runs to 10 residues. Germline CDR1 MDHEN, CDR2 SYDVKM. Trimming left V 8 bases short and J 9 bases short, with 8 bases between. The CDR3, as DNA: TGTGCCAGCGGAACTAGTGAGCAGTTCTTC. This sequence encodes CASGTSEQFF.

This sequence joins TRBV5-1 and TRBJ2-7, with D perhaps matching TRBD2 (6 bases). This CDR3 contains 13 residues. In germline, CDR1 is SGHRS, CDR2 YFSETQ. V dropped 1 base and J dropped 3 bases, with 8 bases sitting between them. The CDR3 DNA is TGCGCCAGCAGCTTGCCGGAGGGCTACGAGCAGTACTTC. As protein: CASSLPEGYEQYF.

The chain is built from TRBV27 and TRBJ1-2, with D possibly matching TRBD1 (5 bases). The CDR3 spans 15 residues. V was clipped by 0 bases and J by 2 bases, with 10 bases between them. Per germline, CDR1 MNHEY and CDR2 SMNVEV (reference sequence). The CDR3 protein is CASSLSGPGNYGYTF. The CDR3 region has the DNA TGTGCCAGCAGTTTATCGGGTCCAGGGAACTATGGCTACACCTTC.

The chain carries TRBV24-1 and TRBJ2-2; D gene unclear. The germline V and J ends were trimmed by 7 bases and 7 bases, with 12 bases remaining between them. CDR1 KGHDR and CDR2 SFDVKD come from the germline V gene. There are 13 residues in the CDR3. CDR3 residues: CATSKVSFGELFF. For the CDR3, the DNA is TGTGCCACCAGCAAAGTCAGTTTCGGGGAGCTGTTTTTT.

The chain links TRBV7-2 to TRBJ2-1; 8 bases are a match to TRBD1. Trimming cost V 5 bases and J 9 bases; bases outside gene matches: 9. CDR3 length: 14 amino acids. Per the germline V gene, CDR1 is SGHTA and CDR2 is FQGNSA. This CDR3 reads CASSPDRVRGEQFF. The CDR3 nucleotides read TGTGCCAGCAGCCCGGACAGGGTAAGGGGTGAGCAGTTCTTC.

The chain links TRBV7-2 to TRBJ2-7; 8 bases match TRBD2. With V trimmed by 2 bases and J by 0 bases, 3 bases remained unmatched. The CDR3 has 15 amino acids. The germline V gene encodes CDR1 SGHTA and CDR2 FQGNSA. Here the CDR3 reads CASSLWSGSSYEQYF. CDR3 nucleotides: TGTGCCAGCAGCTTATGGAGCGGGAGCTCCTACGAGCAGTACTTC.

CDR3 nucleotides: TGTGCCAGCAGCCTAGGGAGACAGCCCCAGCATTTT. Protein: CASSLGRQPQHF. The J gene is TRBJ1-5, the V gene TRBV6-2 or TRBV6-3; D unclear. Trimming stripped 6 bases from V and 7 bases from J, with 10 bases between. CDR1 MNHEY and CDR2 SVGEGT come from the germline V gene. The CDR3 is 12 residues long.

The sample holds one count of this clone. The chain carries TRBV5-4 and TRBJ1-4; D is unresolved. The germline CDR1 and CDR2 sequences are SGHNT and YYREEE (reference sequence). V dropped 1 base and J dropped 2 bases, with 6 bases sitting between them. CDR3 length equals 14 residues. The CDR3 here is CASSLYATNEKLFF. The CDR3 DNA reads TGTGCCAGCAGCTTGTACGCGACTAATGAAAAACTGTTTTTT.

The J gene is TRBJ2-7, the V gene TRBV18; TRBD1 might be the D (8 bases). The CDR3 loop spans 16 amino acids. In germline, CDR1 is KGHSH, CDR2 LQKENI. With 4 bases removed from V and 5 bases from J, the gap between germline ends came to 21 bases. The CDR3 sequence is CASSLRTGRESDEQYF. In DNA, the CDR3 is TGTGCCAGCTCACTCCGGACAGGGAGGGAGTCGGACGAGCAGTACTTC. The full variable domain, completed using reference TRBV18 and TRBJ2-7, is NAGVMQNPRHLVRRRGQEARLRCSPMKGHSHVYWYRQLPEEGLKFMVYLQKENIIDESGMPKERFSAEFPKEGPSILRIQQVVRGDSAAYFCASSLRTGRESDEQYFGPGTRLTVT.

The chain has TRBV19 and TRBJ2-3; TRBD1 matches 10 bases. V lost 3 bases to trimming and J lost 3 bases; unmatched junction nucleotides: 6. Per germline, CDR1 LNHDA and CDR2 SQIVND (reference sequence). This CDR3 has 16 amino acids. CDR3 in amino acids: CASSIRQGAYTDTQYF. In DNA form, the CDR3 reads TGTGCCAGTAGTATCCGACAGGGGGCTTATACAGATACGCAGTATTTT. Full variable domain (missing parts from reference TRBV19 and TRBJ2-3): DGGITQSPKYLFRKEGQNVTLSCEQNLNHDAMYWYRQDPGQGLRLIYYSQIVNDFQKGDIAEGYSVSREKKESFPLTVTSAQKNPTAFYLCASSIRQGAYTDTQYFGPGTRLTVL.